The present T cell receptor beta chain was sequenced within a study of T cells in Graves' hyperthyroidism and ophthalmopathy. The blood sample was taken at first hyperthyroidism diagnosis, before any ophthalmopathy symptoms. RNA transcripts were the template for amplifying TCR beta CDR3 regions. The study used the HTBI primer set for a first-round RT-PCR of the TCR CDR3. TCRdb re-called the multiplex PCR reads with MiXCR, one entry per CDR3 protein. This sample carries some 350,000 distinct CDR3 sequences, approximately 14% of them seen once, and the ten largest clones take roughly 26%. Germline V gene sequence: CDR1 MNHEY, CDR2 SMNVEV (reference sequence). CDR3 length: 14 amino acids. Trimming removed 0 bases from V and 1 base from J, with 6 bases in between. Many counts were recorded for this clonotype.

J is TRBJ1-1 and V is TRBV27, with D possibly TRBD1 on 5 matching bases. Sequenced sample: blood. This clonotype originated in a woman between 18 and 30 years old with Graves' hyperthyroidism that later progressed to Graves' ophthalmopathy. CDR3 region: CASSLSDRNTEAFF. CDR3 bases: TGTGCCAGCAGTTTATCCGACAGGAACACTGAAGCTTTCTTT.